A single sample is the source of the 7 T cell receptor beta chains below, sequenced in a study of T cell repertoires in ileal Crohn's disease. Some clones are missing from TCRdb's copy, which holds only in-frame ones; the method was immunoSEQ multiplex PCR. The sample has about 17,000 clones, about 60% seen once. Sequenced sample: ileal tissue. Every receptor here comes from an adult with Crohn's disease.

The chain recombines TRBV2 with TRBJ2-1, with a weak D call TRBD1 (5 bases). V lost 0 bases and J lost 2, with 8 bases in between. This CDR3 spans 15 amino acids. The germline V gene has CDR1 SNHLY and CDR2 FYNNEI. CDR3 residues: CASSEAQGPYNEQFF. The CDR3, as DNA: TGTGCCAGCAGTGAAGCGCAGGGCCCCTACAATGAGCAGTTCTTC.

This clone was seen only a few times. CDR3 sequence: CSVSAGGTSIQYF. The CDR3 region has the DNA TGCAGCGTTTCAGCAGGGGGCACGAGCATTCAGTACTTC. The chain uses TRBV29-1 and TRBJ2-4, with 8 bases fitting TRBD1. The CDR3 runs 13 residues. The germline gives CDR1 SQVTM, CDR2 ANQGSEA. Germline trimming cut 5 bases from V and 9 bases from J; bases unmatched to any gene: 9.

V is TRBV5-3 and J is TRBJ1-2; D is possibly TRBD1 (6 bases). TRBV5-3 is an open reading frame whose function is uncertain. CDR3 length equals 15 residues. Trimming left V 2 bases short and J 3 bases short, with 14 bases between. This CDR3 is CARSFCLGADYGYTF. As DNA, the CDR3 is TGTGCCAGAAGCTTTTGTCTGGGGGCGGACTATGGCTACACCTTC.

V gene TRBV7-2 combines with J gene TRBJ2-3, with D hard to call. CDR3 length: 12 residues. CDR1 is SGHTA and CDR2 is FQGNSA in the germline V gene. Between the trimmed V and J ends, which lost 2 bases and 5 bases, there was a span of 5 bases. The CDR3 DNA reads as TGTGCCAGCAGCTTACCCGGAGATACGCAGTATTTT. This gives the protein CASSLPGDTQYF.

This clone was observed a few times. This chain uses TRBV30 with TRBJ1-2; unclear D gene. This CDR3 contains 12 residues. Trimming removed 2 bases from V and 4 bases from J, with 8 bases in between. Germline lookup yields CDR1 GTSNPN and CDR2 SVGIG (reference sequence). DNA for the CDR3: TGTGCCTGGAGTCCTTTCGTCTATGGCTACACCTTC. It codes for CAWSPFVYGYTF.

The CDR3 coding sequence is TGTGCCAGCAGTTCCTCCCCGCCAGGAGCGGGATTCAGCGAGCAGTACTTC. It codes for CASSSSPPGAGFSEQYF. The rearrangement uses TRBV27 and TRBJ2-7; TRBD2 aligns across 7 bases. CDR1 and CDR2 from the germline V gene are MNHEY and SMNVEV (reference sequence). CDR3 length equals 17 residues. J was trimmed by 6 bases and V by 4 bases; bases with no gene match: 18.

A few counts support this clone. This chain connects TRBV10-3 to TRBJ2-7, with D tentatively TRBD1 (5 bases). Germline V CDR1 and CDR2: ENHRY, SYGVKD. This CDR3 spans 15 amino acids. V was cut by 0 bases and J by 6 bases, with 15 bases left in between. In DNA, the CDR3 is TGTGCCATCAGTGAGTCGGGCAGGGAAGGTTTCGAGCAGTACTTC. It is translated as CAISESGREGFEQYF.